What follows are 13 T cell receptor beta chains derived from one specimen sequenced in a study of graft-versus-host responses after intestinal transplantation. The data were produced by immunoSEQ multiplex PCR, yet TCRdb's version contains in-frame clones alone and is incomplete. The table has 12,000 to 15,000 clones, about 95% seen once. This material consisted of PBMCs, taken 9 days after transplant. These receptors originate from a human patient who received an intestinal transplant, so some T cells may come from the graft donor.

The chain is built from TRBV7-8 and TRBJ1-1; 7 bases match TRBD1. Trimming at V came to 5 bases and at J to 11 bases, leaving 14 bases not matched to a gene. Germline V gene lookup returns CDR1 SGHVS and CDR2 FQNEAQ. The CDR3 has 14 amino acids. CDR3 in DNA: TGTGCCAGCAGCACCCGACAGGGAACCCCGCGGGCTTTCTTT. Translated: CASSTRQGTPRAFF.

The genes are TRBV9 and TRBJ2-2; 7 nucleotides align to TRBD2. The CDR3 totals 16 residues. The trim removed 3 bases at V and 6 bases at J, leaving 11 bases unmatched. Germline V gene sequence: CDR1 SGDLS, CDR2 YYNGEE. CDR3 residues: CASSGLGLGIPGELFF. The CDR3 nucleotides are TGTGCCAGCAGCGGCCTCGGACTAGGAATTCCCGGGGAGCTGTTTTTT.

This chain connects TRBV6-1 to TRBJ2-7; tentatively, D is TRBD1 (6 bases). The V gene lost 2 bases and the J gene lost 3 bases, with 11 bases spanning the gap. Looked up from germline, CDR1 is MNHNS and CDR2 is SASEGT. This CDR3 has 14 amino acids. The CDR3 spells CASSELGADYEQYF. The CDR3 nucleotides read TGTGCCAGCAGTGAATTGGGGGCCGACTACGAGCAGTACTTC.

The V and J genes are TRBV4-2 and TRBJ1-5; D is possibly TRBD1 (6 bases). Germline V CDR1 and CDR2: LGHNA, YNFKEQ. The CDR3 runs to 16 residues. Trimming took off 2 bases at V and 1 base at J, with 12 bases between the two ends. The DNA for the CDR3 is TGTGCCAGCAGCCAAACAGGGATAGTCAGCAATCAGCCCCAGCATTTT. It specifies CASSQTGIVSNQPQHF.

This clone showed up just once. V usage is TRBV5-6 and J usage is TRBJ1-2, with D maybe TRBD1 (5 bases). From germline, CDR1 is SGHDT and CDR2 YYEEEE. With 3 bases removed from V and 4 bases from J, the gap between germline ends came to 10 bases. The CDR3 spans 13 residues. The CDR3 bases are TGTGCCAGCAGCTGGGACGGTACCTATGGCTACACCTTC. Amino acid sequence: CASSWDGTYGYTF.

The V and J genes are TRBV30 and TRBJ2-7; no firm D call. Germline CDR1 and CDR2: GTSNPN and SVGIG (reference sequence). V shed 0 bases and J shed 2 bases, with 8 bases lying between them. The CDR3 covers 13 residues. CDR3 coding DNA: TGTGCCTGGAGTGTAGGTCATACCTACGAGCAGTACTTC. Its translation: CAWSVGHTYEQYF.

The rearrangement links TRBV28 to TRBJ2-3; D is undetermined. Germline V gives CDR1 MDHEN, CDR2 SYDVKM. The CDR3 spans 12 residues. The V and J ends lost 8 bases and 3 bases respectively, with 9 bases between them. CDR3 loop: CASPKPTDTQYF. CDR3 DNA: TGTGCCAGCCCGAAACCGACAGATACGCAGTATTTT.

This chain connects TRBV6-5 to TRBJ1-4; D remains unclear. Per the germline V gene, CDR1 is MNHEY and CDR2 is SVGAGI. The CDR3 covers 14 residues. V dropped 0 bases and J dropped 6 bases, with 8 bases sitting between them. The chain's CDR3 is CASSYSWADEKLFF. CDR3 in DNA: TGTGCCAGCAGTTACTCGTGGGCAGATGAAAAACTGTTTTTT.

This chain connects TRBV6-5 to TRBJ2-7, with D possibly called TRBD1 or TRBD2 (5 bases each). The CDR3 is 13 residues long. Per the germline V gene, CDR1 is MNHEY and CDR2 is SVGAGI. V was clipped by 10 bases and J by 4 bases, with 17 bases between them. CDR3 nucleotide sequence: TGTGCCACCGAAGGGGAGTTGGGGTACGAGCAGTACTTC. Translating it yields CATEGELGYEQYF.

The V gene is TRBV29-1, the J gene TRBJ1-2; D is uncertain. The CDR3 runs 13 residues. Per the germline V gene, CDR1 is SQVTM and CDR2 is ANQGSEA. Trimming pared 2 bases from V and 0 bases from J, leaving 7 bases between. The CDR3 sequence is CSVEKLSNYGYTF. The CDR3 coding sequence is TGCAGCGTTGAAAAGCTTTCTAACTATGGCTACACCTTC.

This clone was found once. The genes are TRBV6-1 and TRBJ1-1; D not resolved. The CDR3 contains 12 residues. Per germline, CDR1 MNHNS and CDR2 SASEGT. V lost 4 bases to trimming and J lost 6 bases, with 9 bases between them. The CDR3 nucleotides are TGTGCCAGCAGTGCATTTCAAGCTGAAGCTTTCTTT. Residues: CASSAFQAEAFF.

CDR3 residues: CASSMQVANEKLFF. The DNA of the CDR3 is TGTGCCAGCAGCATGCAGGTCGCTAATGAAAAACTGTTTTTT. V gene TRBV21-1 combines with J gene TRBJ1-4; TRBD1 reflects the table's D call only, with no check against the DNA. TRBV21-1 constitutes a pseudogene. This CDR3 spans 14 amino acids.

The V gene is TRBV28, the J gene TRBJ2-2, with D maybe TRBD2 (5 bases). The CDR3 spans 15 residues. The V gene's germline CDR1 is MDHEN and CDR2 SYDVKM. V lost 3 bases and J lost 0, with 8 bases in between. The CDR3 loop is CASSFGVANTGELFF. CDR3 nucleotide sequence: TGTGCCAGCAGTTTCGGGGTAGCGAACACCGGGGAGCTGTTTTTT.